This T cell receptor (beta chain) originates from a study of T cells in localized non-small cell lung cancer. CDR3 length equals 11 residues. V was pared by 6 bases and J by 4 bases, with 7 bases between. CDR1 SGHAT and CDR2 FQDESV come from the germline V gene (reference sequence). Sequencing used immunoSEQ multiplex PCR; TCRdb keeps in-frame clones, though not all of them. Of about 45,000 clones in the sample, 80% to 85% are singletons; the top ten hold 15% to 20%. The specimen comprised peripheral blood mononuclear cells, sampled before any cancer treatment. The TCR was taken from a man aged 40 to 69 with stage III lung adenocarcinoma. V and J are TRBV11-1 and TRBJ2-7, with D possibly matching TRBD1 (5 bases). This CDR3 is CASSPGYEQYF. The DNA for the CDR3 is TGTGCCAGCAGTCCAGGGTACGAGCAGTACTTC.